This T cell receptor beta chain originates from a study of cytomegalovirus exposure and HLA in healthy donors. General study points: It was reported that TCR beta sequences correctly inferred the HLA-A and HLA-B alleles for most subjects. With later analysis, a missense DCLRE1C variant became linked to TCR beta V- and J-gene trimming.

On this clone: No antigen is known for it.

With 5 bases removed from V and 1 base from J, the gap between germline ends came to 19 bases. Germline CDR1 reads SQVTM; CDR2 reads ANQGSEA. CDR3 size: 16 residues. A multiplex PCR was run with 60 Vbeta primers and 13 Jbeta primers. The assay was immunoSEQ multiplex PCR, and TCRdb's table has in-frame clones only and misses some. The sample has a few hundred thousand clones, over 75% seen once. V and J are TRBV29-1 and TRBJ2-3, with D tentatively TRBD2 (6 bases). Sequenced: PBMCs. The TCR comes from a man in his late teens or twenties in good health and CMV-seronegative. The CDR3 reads CSVKGIERARTDTQYF. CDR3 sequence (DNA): TGCAGCGTTAAGGGGATTGAGCGGGCCCGCACAGATACGCAGTATTTT.